The 18 T cell receptor beta chains below all came from one sample that was sequenced in a study of a mutant IDH1 vaccine in newly diagnosed glioma. Time point in this sample: week 11, during vaccination. In every dose of vaccine, 300 ug of mutant IDH1 20-mer peptide was given alongside topical imiquimod. Repertoires were generated with immunoSEQ multiplex PCR, while TCRdb's copy carries only in-frame clones and drops some. This table has tens of thousands of clones, roughly 80% appearing once. These receptors lack a known antigen. The material was PBMCs, obtained from a glioma patient whose treatment included an IDH1 peptide vaccine. Source of these receptors: a middle-aged man with glioma.

The genes are TRBV5-4 and TRBJ2-1, with 10 nucleotides matching TRBD2. The CDR3 extends over 17 amino acids. The J segment lost 6 bases and the V segment lost 4 bases, leaving 13 bases of the junction unmatched. Germline V CDR1 and CDR2: SGHNT, YYREEE (reference sequence). For the CDR3, the DNA is TGTGCCAGCAGCGAATTTTCAGCGGGGGGGCTGGGCAATGAGCAGTTCTTC. As protein: CASSEFSAGGLGNEQFF.

The chain recombines TRBV18 with TRBJ2-5; the D gene is possibly TRBD2 (6 bases). The CDR3 contains 13 residues. V was cut by 6 bases and J by 0 bases, with 8 bases left in between. Germline CDR1 and CDR2: KGHSH and LQKENI. The CDR3 nucleotides read TGTGCCAGCTCGGGAGGCGACCAAGAGACCCAGTACTTC. It translates to CASSGGDQETQYF.

This clone was seen only a few times. The chain is built from TRBV18 and TRBJ1-1; TRBD1 might be the D (5 bases). CDR3 size: 12 residues. Trimming took off 11 bases at V and 3 bases at J, with 13 bases between the two ends. Germline lookup yields CDR1 KGHSH and CDR2 LQKENI. CDR3 nucleotides: TGTGCCGGCAGGGAGTCTGACACTGAAGCTTTCTTT. It is translated as CAGRESDTEAFF.

This clone was recorded only once. V usage is TRBV4-1 and J usage is TRBJ1-5; perhaps TRBD1 as D (5 bases). V was trimmed by 3 bases and J by 2 bases, leaving 20 bases between them. CDR3 length: 18 residues. The germline V gene has CDR1 MGHRA and CDR2 YSYEKL. For the CDR3, the DNA is TGCGCCAGCAGCCATTTGCCCCGGGACTCCACGGGCAATCAGCCCCAGCATTTT. Its translation is CASSHLPRDSTGNQPQHF.

The chain combines TRBV5-1 with TRBJ2-7; possible D gene TRBD1, 6 bases. V lost 7 bases, J lost 5 bases, and 13 bases lay in between. The CDR3 has 12 residues. Germline CDR1 reads SGHRS; CDR2 reads YFSETQ. CDR3 sequence reads: CASGGQTNEQYF. CDR3 sequence (DNA): TGCGCCAGCGGTGGACAGACAAACGAGCAGTACTTC.

This chain uses TRBV20-1 with TRBJ2-7; D not certain. The V and J ends lost 3 bases and 4 bases respectively, with 4 bases between them. The CDR3 runs 10 residues. Germline V gives CDR1 DFQATT, CDR2 SNEGSKA (reference sequence). The CDR3: CSARNYEQYF. The DNA for the CDR3 is TGCAGTGCTAGGAATTACGAGCAGTACTTC.

The chain links TRBV6-1 to TRBJ1-4; possibly TRBD1 for D (5 bases). The CDR3 extends over 14 amino acids. CDR1 and CDR2 from the germline V gene are MNHNS and SASEGT. Deletions cut 1 base from V and 8 bases from J, with 11 bases between. CDR3 sequence (DNA): TGTGCCAGCAGTGAAGACAGAGGGGTCGAAAAACTGTTTTTT. Its translation: CASSEDRGVEKLFF.

The chain carries TRBV19 and TRBJ2-5; no definite D call. The CDR3 is 14 residues long. The V end was cut by 6 bases, the J end by 1 base, with 12 bases between. Per the germline V gene, CDR1 is LNHDA and CDR2 is SQIVND (reference sequence). The CDR3 here is CASRKSAGQETQYF. The CDR3 DNA reads TGTGCCAGTAGAAAGTCCGCAGGCCAAGAGACCCAGTACTTC. The full variable domain, completed using reference TRBV19 and TRBJ2-5, is DGGITQSPKYLFRKEGQNVTLSCEQNLNHDAMYWYRQDPGQGLRLIYYSQIVNDFQKGDIAEGYSVSREKKESFPLTVTSAQKNPTAFYLCASRKSAGQETQYFGPGTRLLVL.

This chain connects TRBV7-8 to TRBJ2-4, with 14 positions matching TRBD2. CDR1 is SGHVS and CDR2 is FQNEAQ in the germline V gene. The CDR3 spans 18 residues. After removal of 5 bases from V and 2 bases from J, the junction contained 8 bases not matched to a gene. The CDR3 here is CASSPGLAGAWSKNIQYF. The CDR3 nucleotides read TGTGCCAGCAGCCCGGGACTAGCGGGAGCTTGGTCCAAAAACATTCAGTACTTC.

The chain joins TRBV30 to TRBJ1-5; no clear D. In germline, CDR1 is GTSNPN, CDR2 SVGIG (reference sequence). V was cut by 5 bases and J by 4 bases, with 12 bases left in between. The length of the CDR3 is 13 residues. The CDR3 bases are TGTGCCTGGGCGGACGGGGAAAATCAGCCCCAGCATTTT. This encodes CAWADGENQPQHF.

In this sample, this clone turned up a few times. The chain links TRBV14 to TRBJ1-5; D not resolved. V was pared by 0 bases and J by 2 bases, with 11 bases between. Germline V gives CDR1 SGHDN, CDR2 FVKESK. The length of the CDR3 is 16 residues. CDR3 in amino acids: CASSQDLRARNQPQHF. The CDR3 nucleotides are TGTGCCAGCAGCCAAGATCTGCGGGCCCGCAATCAGCCCCAGCATTTT. The whole variable domain, filled in from reference TRBV14 and TRBJ1-5, reads EAGVTQFPSHSVIEKGQTVTLRCDPISGHDNLYWYRRVMGKEIKFLLHFVKESKQDESGMPNNRFLAERTGGTYSTLKVQPAELEDSGVYFCASSQDLRARNQPQHFGDGTRLSIL.

This rearrangement joins TRBV5-4 to TRBJ2-1; D perhaps matches TRBD1 (8 bases). With 2 bases removed from V and 10 bases from J, the gap between germline ends came to 16 bases. Germline V lookup: CDR1 SGHNT, CDR2 YYREEE (reference sequence). This CDR3 comprises 14 residues. The DNA of the CDR3 is TGTGCCAGCAGCTTACAGGGGGGGTCTTTCGAGCAGTTCTTC. It translates to CASSLQGGSFEQFF.

This rearrangement joins TRBV11-3 to TRBJ1-1; TRBD1 aligns across 11 bases. CDR1 and CDR2 (germline): SGHNT, YENEEA. After removal of 5 bases from V and 5 bases from J, the junction contained 4 bases not matched to a gene. The CDR3 has 14 residues. The CDR3 protein is CASSMGDRGTEAFF. The CDR3 DNA is TGTGCCAGCAGCATGGGGGACAGGGGGACTGAAGCTTTCTTT.

The chain employs TRBV5-1 and TRBJ2-2; a possible D gene is TRBD1 (5 bases). This CDR3 is built from 15 residues. The V gene's germline CDR1 is SGHRS and CDR2 YFSETQ. Trimming left V 0 bases short and J 0 bases short, with 6 bases between. CDR3 sequence reads: CASSLDRSNTGELFF. In DNA, the CDR3 is TGCGCCAGCAGCTTGGACAGGTCGAACACCGGGGAGCTGTTTTTT.

V is TRBV7-6 and J is TRBJ1-1; possible D gene TRBD1, 6 bases. This CDR3 has 15 amino acids. From germline, CDR1 is SGHVS and CDR2 FNYEAQ. The germline V and J ends were trimmed by 5 bases and 1 base, with 14 bases remaining between them. The CDR3 coding sequence is TGTGCCAGCAGCGCAAATGGGGGCCCGAACACTGAAGCTTTCTTT. Translation gives CASSANGGPNTEAFF.

The J gene is TRBJ2-7, the V gene TRBV6-5, with a tentative D call TRBD1 (5 bases). V dropped 6 bases and J dropped 2 bases, with 11 bases sitting between them. CDR1 MNHEY and CDR2 SVGAGI come from the germline V gene. This CDR3 comprises 13 residues. CDR3 in DNA: TGTGCCAGCAGCGACAGTTCCCCCTACGAGCAGTACTTC. It encodes CASSDSSPYEQYF.

V usage is TRBV10-3 and J usage is TRBJ2-4, with a weak D call TRBD1 (5 bases). Trimming shortened V by 5 bases and J by 3 bases, and 20 bases separated the two germline ends. Per germline, CDR1 ENHRY and CDR2 SYGVKD. The CDR3 is 17 residues long. The CDR3 loop is CAISTSSTGNVKNIQYF. DNA of the CDR3: TGTGCCATCAGTACATCGAGTACAGGCAACGTCAAAAACATTCAGTACTTC.

The rearrangement joins TRBV7-2 to TRBJ1-4, with a weak D call TRBD1 (6 bases). There are 14 residues in the CDR3. The germline V and J ends were trimmed by 7 bases and 5 bases, with 14 bases remaining between them. Germline CDR1 reads SGHTA; CDR2 reads FQGNSA. CDR3 loop: CASKAGHSNEKLFF. DNA for the CDR3: TGTGCCAGCAAAGCGGGACACTCGAATGAAAAACTGTTTTTT.